This T cell receptor beta chain was sequenced in a study of CD4 T cells in relation to SARS-CoV-2 and coronaviruses. The assay was immunoSEQ multiplex PCR, and TCRdb's table has in-frame clones only and misses some. The sample has approximately 38,000 clones, around 89% seen once. This CDR3 comprises 13 residues. The germline gives CDR1 SGHTS, CDR2 YDEGEE. Trimming took 4 bases from V and 9 from J; bases not matched to a gene: 8. Material: memory CD4+ T cells from PBMCs. The TCR was taken from an adult with COVID-19. This rearrangement joins TRBV5-8 to TRBJ2-5; 8 bases line up with TRBD1. In nucleotides, the CDR3 is TGTGCCAGCAGCCGATCACAGGGGGATCCCCAGTACTTC. This sequence encodes CASSRSQGDPQYF. The complete variable domain, with remaining parts taken from reference TRBV5-8 and TRBJ2-5, reads EAGVTQSPTHLIKTRGQQATLRCSPISGHTSVYWYQQALGLGLQFLLWYDEGEERNRGNFPPRFSGRQFPNYSSELNVNALELEDSALYLCASSRSQGDPQYFGPGTRLLVL.